Presented here are 7 T cell receptor beta chains from one specimen sequenced in a study of blood T cell repertoires in COVID-19. TCRdb's table, derived via immunoSEQ multiplex PCR, lists solely in-frame clones and lacks some. The table lists roughly 180,000 clones, 85% of them singletons. The sample consisted of peripheral blood. These receptors all stem from a woman aged 55-70 years with acute or convalescent COVID-19.

This chain joins TRBV30 and TRBJ1-5, with 8 bases matching TRBD1. V lost 2 bases, J lost 0 bases, and 3 bases stayed unmatched. CDR3 size: 15 residues. Per germline, CDR1 GTSNPN and CDR2 SVGIG (reference sequence). CDR3 nucleotides: TGTGCCTGGAGTAAGGGGACAGGTAGCAATCAGCCCCAGCATTTT. This gives the protein CAWSKGTGSNQPQHF.

About this clone itself: One end of the junction is discordant with germline, which a read error may explain. The chain uses TRBV20-1 and TRBJ1-3; a possible D gene is TRBD1 (6 bases). Germline V gene sequence: CDR1 DFQATT, CDR2 SNEGSKA (reference sequence). CDR3 size: 11 residues. The CDR3 DNA sequence: TGCAGTGCTAGTGGGGGGCCGGTGGTGGCTTTT. Encoded protein: CSASGGPVVAF.

On this clone itself: The CDR3 does not end in the conserved phenylalanine or tryptophan, so this is likely a read error. The DNA is omitted, as the CDR3 cannot be located on it reliably, and the CDR3 follows TCRdb's listing. The rearrangement joins TRBV4-1 to TRBJ1-1. The CDR3 is 8 residues long, counting both termini. Germline V gene sequence: CDR1 MGHRA, CDR2 YSYEKL. The CDR3 spells CASSQEPV.

The V and J genes are TRBV2 and TRBJ2-7, with 14 bases matching TRBD2. The CDR3 contains 18 residues. Germline loops: CDR1 SNHLY, CDR2 FYNNEI. Trimming took 7 bases from V and 3 from J; bases not matched to a gene: 14. The CDR3 spells CASTQIGLAGGLGYEQYF. The CDR3 DNA is TGTGCCAGCACCCAAATAGGACTAGCGGGAGGCCTCGGCTACGAGCAGTACTTC.

The V gene is TRBV28, the J gene TRBJ2-5, with D possibly being TRBD1 (7 bases). The CDR3 has 15 residues. CDR1 and CDR2 (germline): MDHEN, SYDVKM. Deletions cut 6 bases from V and 4 bases from J, with 18 bases between. The CDR3 loop is CASSQGGGAGETQYF. For the CDR3, the DNA is TGTGCCAGCAGCCAAGGAGGGGGCGCGGGAGAGACCCAGTACTTC.

The V call is TRBV6-5, the J call TRBJ1-2; D not certain. The germline CDR1 and CDR2 sequences are MNHEY and SVGAGI. CDR3 length: 13 residues. The V gene lost 2 bases and the J gene lost 4 bases, with 8 bases spanning the gap. The CDR3 here is CASSYVQTYGYTF. The CDR3 DNA reads TGTGCCAGCAGTTACGTACAGACCTATGGCTACACCTTC.

The chain combines TRBV14 with TRBJ1-1; 8 bases agree with TRBD1. The CDR3 loop spans 16 amino acids. Germline V gives CDR1 SGHDN, CDR2 FVKESK. V trimming: 4 bases; J trimming: 1 base; junction bases outside the gene matches: 8. CDR3 DNA: TGTGCCAGCAGCCCGACCTTTGGACAGGGGAACACTGAAGCTTTCTTT. Protein sequence: CASSPTFGQGNTEAFF.